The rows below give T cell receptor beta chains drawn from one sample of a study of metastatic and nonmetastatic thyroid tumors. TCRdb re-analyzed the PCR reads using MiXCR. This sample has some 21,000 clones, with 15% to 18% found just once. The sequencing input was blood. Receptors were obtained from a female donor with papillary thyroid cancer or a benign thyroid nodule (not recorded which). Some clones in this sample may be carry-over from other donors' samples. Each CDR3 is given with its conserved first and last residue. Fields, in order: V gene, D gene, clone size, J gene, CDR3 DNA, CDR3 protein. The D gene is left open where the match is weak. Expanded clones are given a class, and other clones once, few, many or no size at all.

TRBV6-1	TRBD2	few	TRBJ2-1	TGTGCCAGCAGTGAGAAAGGTGGCGGGGGGCCTCTTAATGAGCAGTTCTTC	CASSEKGGGGPLNEQFF
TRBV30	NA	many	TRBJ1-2	TGTGCCTGGGACACCCCCGGTCCTCCTATCGTGGGCTACACCTTC	CAWDTPGPPIVGYTF
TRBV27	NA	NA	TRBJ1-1	TGTGCCAGCAGTTCCCACGGGGAAAACACTGAAGCTTTCTTT	CASSSHGENTEAFF
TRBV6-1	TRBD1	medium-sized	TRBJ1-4	TGTGCCAGCAGTGAAGCCAGGGGGCGCGGTGGTGAAAAACTGTTTTTT	CASSEARGRGGEKLFF
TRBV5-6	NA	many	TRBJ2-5	TGTGCCAGCAGCTGGGGGGACGAGGTACAAGAGACCCAGTACTTC	CASSWGDEVQETQYF
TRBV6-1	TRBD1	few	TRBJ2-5	TGTGCCAGCAGTGCGCAGGGGGCAGGGGAGACCCAGTACTTC	CASSAQGAGETQYF
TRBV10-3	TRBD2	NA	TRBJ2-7	TGTGCCATCAGGGGGACTAGCGGGGGGGCCTACGAGCAGTACTTC	CAIRGTSGGAYEQYF
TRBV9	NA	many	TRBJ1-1	TGTGCCAGCAGCGCGACACCGGCCGGACCAGCTTTCTTT	CASSATPAGPAFF
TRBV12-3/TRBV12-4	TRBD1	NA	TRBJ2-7	TGTGCCAGCAGTCGGACAGGGGGCATCTACGAGCAGTACTTC	CASSRTGGIYEQYF
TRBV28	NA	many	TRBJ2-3	NA	CASSSSVKGTQYF
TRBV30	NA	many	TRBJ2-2	TGTGCCTGGAGTCCGGGAGAGTCCCGCGGGGAGCTGTTTTTT	CAWSPGESRGELFF
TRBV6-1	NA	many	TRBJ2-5	TGTGCCAGCAGTCAGCGGGACCAAGAGACCCAGTACTTC	CASSQRDQETQYF
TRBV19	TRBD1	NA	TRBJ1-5	TGTGCCAGTAGTATAGACGCAGGAGGGGGCAGCAATCAGCCCCAGCATTTT	CASSIDAGGGSNQPQHF
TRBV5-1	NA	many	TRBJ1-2	TGCGCCAGCAGCTTGGACCCTAACGAGGGGTGGAGGGCTCATGGCTACACCTTC	CASSLDPNEGWRAHGYTF
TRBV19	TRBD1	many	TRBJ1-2	TGTGCCCGAATGACAGGGGACTATGGCTACACCTTC	CARMTGDYGYTF